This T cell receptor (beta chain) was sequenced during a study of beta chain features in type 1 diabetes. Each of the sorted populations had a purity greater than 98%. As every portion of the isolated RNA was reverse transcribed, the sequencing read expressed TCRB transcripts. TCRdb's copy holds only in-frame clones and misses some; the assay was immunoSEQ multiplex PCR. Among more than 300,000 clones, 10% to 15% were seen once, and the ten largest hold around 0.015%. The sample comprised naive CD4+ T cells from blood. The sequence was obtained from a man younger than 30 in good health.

CDR3 in amino acids: CASSPPADIWNTEAFF. In DNA, the CDR3 is TGTGCCAGCTCACCACCGGCTGACATCTGGAACACTGAAGCTTTCTTT. The chain uses TRBV18 and TRBJ1-1, with no clear D. The CDR3 runs 16 residues. Germline-derived CDR1 and CDR2 are KGHSH and LQKENI. V lost 0 bases and J 1 base, leaving 12 bases between the germline ends.